Listed below are T cell receptor beta chains from one sample, sequenced in a study of blood T cells in healthy people across ages. TCRdb independently ran MiXCR on the 5' RACE reads; one entry per CDR3 protein. Of around 790,000 distinct CDR3 sequences listed, 44% are singletons. The sequenced material came from blood. The receptor set was obtained from a man aged 60 to 75 in good health. The CDR3 runs from the conserved cysteine through the conserved F or W. A D gene is named only where the DNA matches it firmly. Clone size is given for some rows only: seen once, a few or many times, or a class if the clone is expanded.

size,J,V,D,CDR3,DNA
.,TRBJ2-5,TRBV4-3,.,CASSQGTGSETQYF,TGCGCCAGCAGCCAAGGAACAGGGTCGGAGACCCAGTACTTC
few,TRBJ1-1,TRBV3-1,.,CASSQERRGTGTEAFF,TGTGCCAGCAGCCAAGAAAGGCGGGGTACAGGGACTGAAGCTTTCTTT
.,TRBJ1-6,TRBV11-2,.,CASSLMPGGDSPLHF,TGTGCCAGCAGCTTAATGCCCGGTGGTGATTCACCCCTCCACTTT
few,TRBJ2-3,TRBV2,.,CASRGERTDTQYF,TGTGCCAGCAGGGGGGAGCGCACAGATACGCAGTATTTT
.,TRBJ2-5,TRBV24-1,.,CATSDGGHRKIGGQETQYF,TGTGCCACCAGTGATGGGGGACACCGGAAGATAGGAGGCCAAGAGACCCAGTACTTC
few,TRBJ2-5,TRBV7-6,.,CASSPLTTAGLETQYF,TGTGCCAGCAGCCCGTTAACCACTGCTGGTCTAGAGACCCAGTACTTC
few,TRBJ2-3,TRBV9,TRBD2,CASSAGTSPLTDTQYF,TGTGCCAGCAGCGCTGGGACTAGCCCACTCACAGATACGCAGTATTTT
.,TRBJ1-1,TRBV7-3,.,CASSPATGSEAFF,TGTGCCAGCAGCCCCGCCACCGGCTCTGAAGCTTTCTTT
.,TRBJ2-1,TRBV29-1,TRBD1,CSVLPVRPGQGVYNEQFF,TGCAGCGTCTTACCCGTACGCCCCGGACAGGGGGTTTACAATGAGCAGTTCTTC
few,TRBJ2-7,TRBV29-1,TRBD2,CSVDGSGVSSYNEQYF,TGCAGCGTTGATGGTAGCGGGGTGAGCTCCTACAATGAGCAGTACTTC
few,TRBJ2-7,TRBV4-1,TRBD1,CASSHDRGSYNEQYF,TGCGCCAGCAGCCATGACAGGGGGTCCTACAATGAGCAGTACTTC
few,TRBJ2-5,TRBV5-5,.,CASSLLTQETQYF,TGTGCCAGCAGCTTGTTAACCCAAGAGACCCAGTACTTC
many,TRBJ1-2,TRBV6-2/TRBV6-3,.,CASSYSLDSLAANYGYTF,TGTGCCAGCAGTTACTCGCTTGACAGCCTGGCAGCTAACTATGGCTACACCTTC
.,TRBJ2-2,TRBV29-1,.,CSVELMNTGELFF,TGCAGCGTTGAATTGATGAACACCGGGGAGCTGTTTTTT
few,TRBJ2-2,TRBV20-1,TRBD1,CSAPDRGHHTGELFF,TGCAGTGCTCCGGACAGGGGGCATCACACCGGGGAGCTGTTTTTT
.,TRBJ2-5,TRBV7-2,.,CASRIPPQETQYF,TGTGCCAGCAGAATCCCGCCCCAAGAGACCCAGTACTTC
.,TRBJ1-3,TRBV30,TRBD1,CAWSRGDLSGNTIYF,TGTGCCTGGAGCAGGGGGGACCTTTCTGGAAACACCATATATTTT
.,TRBJ2-1,TRBV7-2,.,CASSANYNEQFF,TGTGCCAGCAGCGCCAACTACAATGAGCAGTTCTTC
.,TRBJ2-3,TRBV10-3,.,CAKPYLGAIDTQYF,TGTGCCAAGCCCTACCTGGGGGCCATAGATACGCAGTATTTT
few,TRBJ2-5,TRBV10-1,.,CASRAETQYF,TGCGCCAGCAGGGCGGAGACCCAGTACTTC
many,TRBJ2-7,TRBV29-1,.,CSVAGRDSEQYF,TGCAGCGTTGCAGGGCGGGATAGCGAGCAGTACTTC
few,TRBJ1-2,TRBV12-3/TRBV12-4,.,CASSYPFKSGYTF,TGTGCCAGCAGTTACCCATTTAAGAGTGGCTACACCTTC
.,TRBJ1-5,TRBV6-5,.,CASRTDHSSNQPQHF,TGTGCCAGCAGGACAGATCATAGTAGCAATCAGCCCCAGCATTTT
few,TRBJ2-6,TRBV20-1,.,CSAKDRSGANVLTF,TGCAGTGCCAAAGATCGGTCTGGGGCCAACGTCCTGACTTTC
.,TRBJ2-3,TRBV18,TRBD1,CASSPGQTFTDTQYF,TGTGCCAGCTCACCGGGACAGACATTCACAGATACGCAGTATTTT
.,TRBJ2-5,TRBV27,TRBD2,CASRLSGGAGTQYF,TGTGCCAGCAGGTTGAGCGGGGGTGCCGGGACCCAGTACTTC
.,TRBJ2-7,TRBV11-3,TRBD2,CASSFRVSGAYEQYF,TGTGCCAGCAGCTTCAGGGTTAGCGGGGCCTACGAGCAGTACTTC
.,TRBJ2-7,TRBV4-3,.,CASSQEISTYEQYF,TGCGCCAGCAGCCAAGAAATCAGCACCTACGAGCAGTACTTC
.,TRBJ2-7,TRBV6-5,TRBD2,CASSYGLAGVYEQYF,TGTGCCAGCAGTTACGGACTAGCGGGGGTCTACGAGCAGTACTTC
few,TRBJ2-7,TRBV20-1,.,CSARGPDSFYEQYF,TGCAGTGCTAGAGGACCCGACAGCTTCTACGAGCAGTACTTC
many,TRBJ1-5,TRBV20-1,TRBD1,CSAPSGGQPQHF,TGCAGTGCTCCCTCAGGGGGCCAGCCCCAGCATTTT
many,TRBJ2-7,TRBV10-2,.,CASSGGDRFFGEQYF,TGCGCCAGCAGCGGAGGAGACAGGTTTTTTGGGGAGCAGTACTTC
.,TRBJ1-1,TRBV6-6,.,CDSIPEGIMNTEAFF,TGTGACAGCATACCCGAGGGGATAATGAACACTGAAGCTTTCTTT
.,TRBJ2-5,TRBV29-1,TRBD1,CSGGQGIETQYF,TGCAGCGGCGGACAGGGGATAGAGACCCAGTACTTC
.,TRBJ1-1,TRBV15,.,CATSRDRGTEAFF,TGTGCCACCAGCAGAGACAGGGGAACTGAAGCTTTCTTT